Shown below are 5 T cell receptor beta chains from a single sample sequenced in a study of patients and donors after allogeneic stem cell transplantation. In TCRdb, the RT-PCR reads were re-called with MiXCR into one record per CDR3 protein. The sample consists of 390,000 or so distinct CDR3 sequences, 16% of them appearing once. The material sequenced was blood, either unsorted or a sorted T cell fraction (not recorded which). The receptors derive from a human donor who was either an allogeneic HSCT recipient or a stem cell or donor lymphocyte infusion donor (not recorded which). It is not recorded whose cells these are; they may come from a transplant donor.

This clonotype was observed a few times. This chain connects TRBV5-1 to TRBJ2-5; D is undetermined. CDR3 length: 14 amino acids. Germline CDR1 and CDR2: SGHRS and YFSETQ. The V end lost 4 bases, the J end lost 5 bases, and 15 bases lay between the germline ends. The CDR3 DNA is TGCGCCAGCAGCACTATTGTGGGGTACGAGACCCAGTACTTC. It encodes CASSTIVGYETQYF.

The gene calls are TRBV30 and TRBJ2-5, with D perhaps matching TRBD2 (6 bases). The V end lost 4 bases, the J end lost 4 bases, and 22 bases lay between the germline ends. The CDR3 runs to 16 residues. The V gene's germline CDR1 is GTSNPN and CDR2 SVGIG (reference sequence). CDR3 residues: CAWMGQPGLKRETQYF. Here the CDR3 DNA reads TGTGCCTGGATGGGGCAGCCGGGACTGAAGAGAGAGACCCAGTACTTC.

The chain recombines TRBV7-9 with TRBJ1-1; 9 bases are shared with TRBD1. The CDR3 consists of 12 residues. Germline V gives CDR1 SEHNR, CDR2 FQNEAQ (reference sequence). V was clipped by 5 bases and J by 11 bases; unmatched bases: 6. CDR3 region: CASSPRTGVAFF. The CDR3 coding sequence is TGTGCCAGCAGCCCAAGGACAGGGGTGGCTTTCTTT.

This clonotype was counted at least ten times. This chain joins TRBV7-9 and TRBJ2-1; D not resolved. This CDR3 contains 14 residues. Germline V gene data show CDR1 as SEHNR and CDR2 as FQNEAQ (reference sequence). The V end lost 3 bases, the J end lost 8 bases, and 14 bases lay between the germline ends. CDR3 loop: CASSFGQAYDEQFF. The CDR3 region has the DNA TGTGCCAGCAGCTTCGGCCAAGCATACGATGAGCAGTTCTTC.

This clonotype was picked up a small number of times. The chain carries TRBV20-1 and TRBJ1-5; D might be TRBD1 (6 bases). V was pared by 3 bases and J by 4 bases, with 16 bases between. The CDR3 is 15 residues long. Germline CDR1 is DFQATT and CDR2 is SNEGSKA (reference sequence). In DNA, the CDR3 is TGCAGTGCTAGGATGGGGGGGGCGTTAAATCAGCCCCAGCATTTT. Its translation is CSARMGGALNQPQHF.